The clone carrying this T cell receptor beta chain has more than one count but fewer than ten. Its cognate antigen is unknown. The TCRbeta library was prepared with unique molecular identifiers. TCRdb used MiXCR to reprocess the PCR reads, holding one entry per CDR3 protein. In the table there are hundreds of thousands of distinct CDR3 sequences, about an eighth of which are singletons. The data derive from a study of T-cell reconstitution after alpha-beta-depleted transplantation in children. Study-level points and caveats: Hyperexpanded clones declined; after one year, newly produced T cells mostly supplied diversity. For some patients, TCRbeta diversity was high at day 60 because of recipient T cells and thymic progenitors that survived. Reportedly, only several hundred clones from non-depleted graft cells drove alpha-beta T-cell counts at about two months.

The trim removed 4 bases at V and 0 bases at J, leaving 5 bases unmatched. Germline values: CDR1 ENHRY, CDR2 SYGVKD. The CDR3 sequence is 16 residues long. The TCR comes from a girl aged 2 to 10 with congenital amegakaryocytic thrombocytopenia, due to receive a stem cell transplant. This specimen was PBMCs, taken before TCRalphabeta/CD19-depleted stem cell transplant. The rearrangement links TRBV10-3 to TRBJ2-3; TRBD2 agrees at 9 bases. The CDR3 DNA follows: TGTGCCATCAGTGGAGGACTAGCGTATAGCACAGATACGCAGTATTTT. Amino acids: CAISGGLAYSTDTQYF.